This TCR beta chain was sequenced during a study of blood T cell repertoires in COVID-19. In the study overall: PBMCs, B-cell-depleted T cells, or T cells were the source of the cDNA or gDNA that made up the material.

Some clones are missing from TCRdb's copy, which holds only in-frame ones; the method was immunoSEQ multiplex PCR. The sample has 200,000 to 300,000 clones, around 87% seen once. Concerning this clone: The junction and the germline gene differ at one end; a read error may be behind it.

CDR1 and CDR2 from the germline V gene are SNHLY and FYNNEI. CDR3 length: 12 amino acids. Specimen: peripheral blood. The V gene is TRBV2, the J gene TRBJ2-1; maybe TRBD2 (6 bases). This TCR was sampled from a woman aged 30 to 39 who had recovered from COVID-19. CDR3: CASSEEGGVRVF. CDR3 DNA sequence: TGTGCCAGCAGTGAAGAAGGCGGGGTAAGGGTCTTC.